These 24 T cell receptor beta chains came from one sample sequenced in a study of blood T cell repertoires in COVID-19. Method: immunoSEQ multiplex PCR; TCRdb's copy keeps in-frame clones and lacks some. Here the sample spans fewer than 200,000 clones, 70% to 90% being singletons. The specimen was peripheral blood. These receptors were obtained from a man aged 50-59 years who had recovered from COVID-19.

The chain carries TRBV9 and TRBJ1-6; D is ambiguous. The germline V gene has CDR1 SGDLS and CDR2 YYNGEE. This CDR3 is 14 amino acids long. Trimming took off 0 bases at V and 5 bases at J, with 6 bases between the two ends. The CDR3 here is CASSVEQNNSPLHF. DNA for the CDR3: TGTGCCAGCAGCGTAGAGCAAAATAATTCACCCCTCCACTTT.

The gene calls are TRBV5-1 and TRBJ2-1; 9 nucleotides align to TRBD2. Per germline, CDR1 SGHRS and CDR2 YFSETQ. This CDR3 has 16 residues. V lost 0 bases to trimming and J lost 5 bases; unmatched junction nucleotides: 6. In DNA form, the CDR3 reads TGCGCCAGCAGCTTGGGTAGCGGGAGAACAGACAATGAGCAGTTCTTC. Encoded protein: CASSLGSGRTDNEQFF.

V and J are TRBV4-2 and TRBJ1-1; D is perhaps TRBD1 (6 bases). V gave up 2 bases and J gave up 4 bases, with 14 bases separating them. CDR3 length: 15 residues. Germline V gene sequence: CDR1 LGHNA, CDR2 YNFKEQ. CDR3 residues: CASSQIRGRVTEAFF. CDR3 coding DNA: TGTGCCAGCAGCCAAATCAGGGGCAGGGTCACTGAAGCTTTCTTT.

The CDR3 here is CASSRDRGYGEKLFF. For the CDR3, the DNA is TGCGCCAGCAGCCGCGACAGGGGGTACGGTGAAAAACTGTTTTTT. The chain has TRBV5-1 and TRBJ1-4, with 9 bases fitting TRBD1. Unmatched junction bases numbered 8, after V lost 4 bases and J lost 7 bases. The CDR3 covers 15 residues. CDR1 SGHRS and CDR2 YFSETQ come from the germline V gene.

The chain recombines TRBV6-2 or TRBV6-3 with TRBJ2-5, with TRBD2 identical over 10 bases. This CDR3 has 15 residues. Germline lookup yields CDR1 MNHEY and CDR2 SVGEGT. V lost 4 bases and J lost 4; bases outside the gene matches: 6. The CDR3 nucleotides read TGTGCCAGCAGTTCAGGGACTAGCGTGTTAGAGACCCAGTACTTC. It specifies CASSSGTSVLETQYF.

This clone was found once. V is TRBV6-6 and J is TRBJ2-5, with 9 positions matching TRBD1. V was pared by 5 bases and J by 3 bases, with 10 bases of the junction left unmatched. Germline V gene sequence: CDR1 MNHNY, CDR2 SVGAGI (reference sequence). CDR3 length: 16 amino acids. CDR3: CASSIRDRGFKETQYF. CDR3 coding DNA: TGTGCCAGCAGTATCAGAGACAGGGGGTTTAAAGAGACCCAGTACTTC.

V gene TRBV5-6 combines with J gene TRBJ1-2; D gene uncertain. Looked up from germline, CDR1 is SGHDT and CDR2 is YYEEEE. The germline V and J ends were trimmed by 0 bases and 1 base, with 10 bases remaining between them. The CDR3 totals 15 residues. The CDR3 reads CASSLVGLDNYGYTF. The CDR3 coding sequence is TGTGCCAGCAGCTTGGTTGGGCTTGATAACTATGGCTACACCTTC.

The rearrangement joins TRBV19 to TRBJ1-3, with D unclear. Germline-derived CDR1 and CDR2 are LNHDA and SQIVND (reference sequence). Trimming pared 7 bases from V and 4 bases from J, leaving 2 bases between. The CDR3 has 10 amino acids. CDR3 loop: CASTGNTIYF. The CDR3 DNA sequence: TGTGCCAGTACGGGAAACACCATATATTTT.

The chain employs TRBV6-5 and TRBJ1-1; D is uncertain. The germline gives CDR1 MNHEY, CDR2 SVGAGI. This CDR3 is 15 amino acids long. V gave up 4 bases and J gave up 1 base, with 13 bases separating them. CDR3 sequence: CASSSPGGPNTEAFF. The DNA for the CDR3 is TGTGCCAGCAGTTCCCCAGGAGGGCCGAACACTGAAGCTTTCTTT.

V gene TRBV5-4 combines with J gene TRBJ2-1, with a weak D call TRBD2 (6 bases). This CDR3 spans 16 amino acids. V was pared by 0 bases and J by 6 bases, with 16 bases between. Germline CDR1 SGHNT, CDR2 YYREEE (reference sequence). The DNA of the CDR3 is TGTGCCAGCAGCTTGGCGGGAGCTTCCAACGTCAATGAGCAGTTCTTC. This codes for CASSLAGASNVNEQFF.

V is TRBV18 and J is TRBJ2-1, with 9 bases fitting TRBD2. After removal of 3 bases from V and 1 base from J, the junction contained 1 base not matched to a gene. The CDR3 runs 15 residues. Germline-derived CDR1 and CDR2 are KGHSH and LQKENI. Here the CDR3 reads CASSPLAGSYNEQFF. DNA for the CDR3: TGTGCCAGCTCACCGCTAGCGGGATCCTACAATGAGCAGTTCTTC.

This clone was recorded once. The V call is TRBV2, the J call TRBJ1-2; D is possibly TRBD1 (5 bases). The CDR3 consists of 13 residues. V lost 7 bases and J 4 bases, leaving 13 bases between the germline ends. Germline values: CDR1 SNHLY, CDR2 FYNNEI. CDR3 sequence (DNA): TGTGCCAGCAACATCCCAGGGTCCTATGGCTACACCTTC. It is translated as CASNIPGSYGYTF.

The CDR3 DNA sequence: TGTGCCAGCAGCTTTCAGGGCCGGGACACTGAAGCTTTCTTT. Its translation is CASSFQGRDTEAFF. V usage is TRBV5-4 and J usage is TRBJ1-1, with D perhaps matching TRBD1 (5 bases). Germline loops: CDR1 SGHNT, CDR2 YYREEE (reference sequence). Trimming removed 2 bases from V and 3 bases from J, with 11 bases in between. The CDR3 is made up of 14 amino acids. The entire variable domain, with the rest obtained from reference TRBV5-4 and TRBJ1-1, is as follows: ETGVTQSPTHLIKTRGQQVTLRCSSQSGHNTVSWYQQALGQGPQFIFQYYREEENGRGNFPPRFSGLQFPNYSSELNVNALELDDSALYLCASSFQGRDTEAFFGQGTRLTVV.

This clone was observed a single time. V gene TRBV10-3 combines with J gene TRBJ2-3; 9 bases line up with TRBD2. The trim removed 3 bases at V and 5 bases at J, leaving 3 bases unmatched. CDR1 ENHRY and CDR2 SYGVKD come from the germline V gene. The CDR3 contains 14 residues. Here the CDR3 DNA reads TGTGCCATCAGTGACGGAGCGGGGGGAGATACGCAGTATTTT. This gives the protein CAISDGAGGDTQYF.

V is TRBV19 and J is TRBJ2-7, with a weak D call TRBD1 (5 bases). Looked up from germline, CDR1 is LNHDA and CDR2 is SQIVND (reference sequence). This CDR3 is built from 13 residues. Trimming removed 3 bases from V and 7 bases from J, with 13 bases in between. This CDR3 reads CASSIGASSEQYF. Here the CDR3 DNA reads TGTGCCAGTAGTATTGGGGCCTCATCGGAGCAGTACTTC.

In DNA form, the CDR3 reads TGTGCCAGCAGCCAAGAGGGGAGCTGGGAGACCCAGTACTTC. Protein sequence: CASSQEGSWETQYF. This chain connects TRBV3-1 (or the pseudogene TRBV3-2) to TRBJ2-5; D is perhaps TRBD2 (5 bases). The CDR3 loop spans 14 amino acids. The germline CDR1 and CDR2 sequences are LGHDT and YNNKEL (reference sequence). Trimming cost V 0 bases and J 5 bases, with 10 bases left between them.

This clone occurred once. J is TRBJ1-1 and V is TRBV15; no clear D gene. CDR1 is LNHNV, CDR2 YYDKDF, per germline (reference sequence). V was clipped by 1 base and J by 8 bases, with 11 bases between them. This CDR3 is 13 amino acids long. CDR3 nucleotides: TGTGCCACCAGCAGAGTTCTTTTCGGGGAAGCTTTCTTT. Translating gives CATSRVLFGEAFF.

The rearrangement uses TRBV12-3 or TRBV12-4 and TRBJ2-3; 9 nucleotides align to TRBD2. The length of the CDR3 is 13 residues. After removal of 8 bases from V and 6 bases from J, the junction contained 6 bases not matched to a gene. The CDR3 region is CASAASGRDTQYF. The CDR3 nucleotides read TGTGCCAGCGCCGCAAGCGGGAGGGATACGCAGTATTTT.

This clone was recorded once. In DNA, the CDR3 is TGTGCCAGCAGCGAAACAGGGAGCGCGAACACCGGGGAGCTGTTTTTT. Translation: CASSETGSANTGELFF. V and J are TRBV6-1 and TRBJ2-2, with a possible D match to TRBD1 (6 bases). Trimming cost V 6 bases and J 0 bases, with 14 bases left between them. CDR1 and CDR2 from the germline V gene are MNHNS and SASEGT. CDR3 length: 16 residues.

This chain links TRBV28 with TRBJ1-3; TRBD1 might be the D (6 bases). The CDR3 covers 15 residues. Germline V CDR1 and CDR2: MDHEN, SYDVKM. V was trimmed by 7 bases and J by 0 bases, leaving 13 bases between them. The CDR3 DNA follows: TGTGCCAGCAACCTCGGACAGAGCTCTGGAAACACCATATATTTT. Translation: CASNLGQSSGNTIYF.

The rearrangement links TRBV3-1 (or the pseudogene TRBV3-2) to TRBJ2-3; 7 bases align to TRBD2. CDR1 LGHDT and CDR2 YNNKEL come from the germline V gene (reference sequence). The CDR3 runs to 17 residues. The V gene end was trimmed by 5 bases and the J gene end by 2 bases; junction bases not matched to a gene: 13. The CDR3 region is CASSTRLAGPITDTQYF. The CDR3 nucleotides read TGTGCCAGCAGCACCCGACTAGCAGGACCAATCACAGATACGCAGTATTTT.

The chain links TRBV23-1 to TRBJ2-5, with 9 bases fitting TRBD1. TRBV23-1 qualifies as an ORF whose function is uncertain. With 0 bases clipped from V and 5 bases from J, the junction kept 13 bases outside the gene matches. The CDR3 consists of 18 residues. CDR3 DNA: TGCGCCAGCAGTCAATCGAACCCGACAGGGGGGAATCGGGAGACCCAGTACTTC. Its protein is CASSQSNPTGGNRETQYF.

J is TRBJ1-3 and V is TRBV7-2; unclear D gene. V was cut by 5 bases and J by 7 bases, with 6 bases left in between. In germline, CDR1 is SGHTA, CDR2 FQGNSA. The CDR3 is made up of 11 amino acids. The CDR3 DNA reads as TGTGCCAGCAGCCCTAGGAACACCATATATTTT. Translation gives CASSPRNTIYF.

The J gene is TRBJ2-5, the V gene TRBV19, with 7 positions matching TRBD1. With 7 bases clipped from V and 0 bases from J, the junction kept 11 bases outside the gene matches. CDR3 length equals 16 residues. CDR1 LNHDA and CDR2 SQIVND come from the germline V gene (reference sequence). The CDR3, as DNA: TGTGCCAGTACCCTAGGCAGGGGGTCATACCAAGAGACCCAGTACTTC. Its protein product is CASTLGRGSYQETQYF.